Listed here are 13 T cell receptor beta chains from one sample, sequenced in a study of blood T cell repertoires in COVID-19. TCRdb keeps only in-frame clones here, not all; method: immunoSEQ multiplex PCR. This sample yields over 130,000 clones, of which approximately 84% are seen a single time; approximately 3.9% belongs to the top ten. Material for sequencing was peripheral blood. These receptors all come from an older woman with acute or convalescent COVID-19.

The rearrangement uses TRBV5-6 and TRBJ1-1; D might be TRBD1 (5 bases). This CDR3 has 16 residues. Germline V gives CDR1 SGHDT, CDR2 YYEEEE. Deletions cut 3 bases from V and 3 bases from J, with 18 bases between. Written as DNA, the CDR3 is TGTGCCAGCAGCTCCCGGACATACGGAAGGGACACTGAAGCTTTCTTT. This codes for CASSSRTYGRDTEAFF. Drawing the rest from reference TRBV5-6 and TRBJ1-1, the complete variable domain is DAGVTQSPTHLIKTRGQQVTLRCSPKSGHDTVSWYQQALGQGPQFIFQYYEEEERQRGNFPDRFSGHQFPNYSSELNVNALLLGDSALYLCASSSRTYGRDTEAFFGQGTRLTVV.

The CDR3 protein is CAISESKGAHGGYTF. CDR3 DNA: TGTGCCATCAGTGAGTCAAAGGGGGCTCATGGGGGCTACACCTTC. This sequence joins TRBV10-3 and TRBJ1-2; 7 nucleotides match TRBD1. After removal of 0 bases from V and 8 bases from J, the junction contained 9 bases not matched to a gene. The V gene's germline CDR1 is ENHRY and CDR2 SYGVKD. The CDR3 is made up of 15 amino acids.

J is TRBJ2-7 and V is TRBV15; 7 bases match TRBD1. The CDR3 consists of 15 residues. The V and J ends lost 4 bases and 2 bases, in that order; junction bases with no gene match: 8. Germline CDR1 and CDR2: LNHNV and YYDKDF (reference sequence). CDR3 sequence: CATSKGAGTPYEQYF. CDR3 coding DNA: TGTGCCACCAGCAAGGGGGCAGGGACCCCCTACGAGCAGTACTTC. The variable domain in full, with the rest retrieved from reference TRBV15 and TRBJ2-7, is DAMVIQNPRYQVTQFGKPVTLSCSQTLNHNVMYWYQQKSSQAPKLLFHYYDKDFNNEADTPDNFQSRRPNTSFCFLDIRSPGLGDTAMYLCATSKGAGTPYEQYFGPGTRLTVT.

The V gene is TRBV2, the J gene TRBJ1-2, with 8 positions matching TRBD1. This CDR3 has 15 amino acids. After removal of 2 bases from V and 8 bases from J, the junction contained 10 bases not matched to a gene. CDR1 is SNHLY and CDR2 is FYNNEI in the germline V gene. In DNA, the CDR3 is TGTGCCAGCAGTGAATCGGGCCAGGGGGCGATCGGCTACACCTTC. This gives the protein CASSESGQGAIGYTF.

This chain joins TRBV10-3 and TRBJ2-7; 12 positions match TRBD1. Per the germline V gene, CDR1 is ENHRY and CDR2 is SYGVKD. The CDR3 extends over 14 amino acids. Unmatched junction bases numbered 4, after V lost 5 bases and J lost 5 bases. CDR3 DNA sequence: TGTGCCATCAGTAGGGACAGGGGGCCCAACGAGCAGTACTTC. Amino acid sequence: CAISRDRGPNEQYF.

This chain links TRBV6-5 with TRBJ2-2; 8 bases are a match to TRBD1. The CDR3 is made up of 15 amino acids. CDR1 and CDR2 (germline): MNHEY, SVGAGI. V trimming: 3 bases; J trimming: 6 bases; junction bases outside the gene matches: 6. The CDR3 DNA reads as TGTGCCAGCAGTTATCAGGGGGCGAGACCCGGGGAGCTGTTTTTT. Encoded protein: CASSYQGARPGELFF.

As to this clone: Since no conserved phenylalanine or tryptophan closes the CDR3, a read error is the likely cause. The CDR3: CAWSVLVGWSPLHL. CDR3 nucleotides: TGTGCCTGGAGTGTCTTGGTCGGTTGGTCACCCCTCCACCTT. This chain uses TRBV30 with TRBJ1-6, with D uncertain. The V and J ends lost 0 bases and 10 bases respectively, with 13 bases between them. Germline V lookup: CDR1 GTSNPN, CDR2 SVGIG (reference sequence). There are 14 residues in the CDR3.

The rearrangement uses TRBV12-5 and TRBJ2-1; possible D gene TRBD2, 5 bases. The CDR3 is 13 amino acids. CDR1 LGHNT and CDR2 FRNRAP come from the germline V gene. Trimming removed 5 bases at V and 8 bases at J, with 13 bases between. CDR3 residues: CASGVSRGDEQFF. The CDR3 DNA follows: TGTGCTAGTGGTGTATCTCGGGGAGATGAGCAGTTCTTC. Combining the CDR3 with reference TRBV12-5 and TRBJ2-1 gives the whole variable domain DARVTQTPRHKVTEMGQEVTMRCQPILGHNTVFWYRQTMMQGLELLAYFRNRAPLDDSGMPKDRFSAEMPDATLATLKIQPSEPRDSAVYFCASGVSRGDEQFFGPGTRLTVL.

The chain combines TRBV10-3 with TRBJ2-7; a weak D match, TRBD2 (6 bases). The CDR3 has 14 residues. Trimming removed 8 bases at V and 0 bases at J, with 14 bases between. The germline gives CDR1 ENHRY, CDR2 SYGVKD. CDR3 sequence (DNA): TGTGCCATCTCCCTAGCGCAGAGCTCCTACGAGCAGTACTTC. Protein: CAISLAQSSYEQYF.

This chain links TRBV3-1 (or the pseudogene TRBV3-2) with TRBJ1-5, with D unclear. There are 15 residues in the CDR3. Germline-derived CDR1 and CDR2 are LGHDT and YNNKEL (reference sequence). The ends were cut back, 0 bases at V and 7 bases at J, with 13 bases in the middle. Here the CDR3 DNA reads TGTGCCAGCAGCCAAGATAGTAATGCGGGGCAGCCCCAGCATTTT. This gives the protein CASSQDSNAGQPQHF.

V gene TRBV7-9 combines with J gene TRBJ1-2; D gene unclear. CDR1 and CDR2 (germline): SEHNR, FQNEAQ (reference sequence). The CDR3 extends over 13 amino acids. V was pared by 4 bases and J by 2 bases, with 8 bases between. Written as DNA, the CDR3 is TGTGCCAGCAGCTCCTCGAGCAACTATGGCTACACCTTC. This codes for CASSSSSNYGYTF.

The DNA of the CDR3 is TGTGCCAGCAGCCGCATACGCGGGGACACCGGGGAGCTGTTTTTT. Translation gives CASSRIRGDTGELFF. The chain combines TRBV11-1 with TRBJ2-2; weak D call: TRBD2 (6 bases). In germline, CDR1 is SGHAT, CDR2 FQDESV (reference sequence). Trimming cost V 5 bases and J 3 bases, with 13 bases left between them. CDR3 size: 15 residues.

The rearrangement links TRBV18 to TRBJ2-3, with 10 nucleotides matching TRBD2. Per the germline V gene, CDR1 is KGHSH and CDR2 is LQKENI. V shed 3 bases and J 7 bases; nucleotides not matched to a gene: 4. This CDR3 region has 14 residues. CDR3: CASSPGTSEHTQYF. The CDR3, as DNA: TGTGCCAGCTCACCTGGGACTAGCGAACATACGCAGTATTTT.